A selection of T cell receptor beta chains follows, all from one sample in a study of blood T cell repertoires in COVID-19. This table comes from immunoSEQ multiplex PCR, and its TCRdb copy is limited to in-frame clones, with some not included. This table holds more than 110,000 clones, approximately 84% found once. Sequencing input: peripheral blood. These receptors came from a woman aged 55-69 years with acute or convalescent COVID-19. Both conserved end residues are trimmed from each CDR3. Clone size is not always given. Where it is, it says once, few, many or a class for expanded clones.

v_call	clone_size	j_call	cdr3_aa
TRBV29-1	once	TRBJ1-1	SGSQGNTEAF
TRBV7-9	few	TRBJ2-1	ASSLAGGLFNEQF
TRBV3-1/TRBV3-2	-	TRBJ2-1	ASSPGGRAHNEQF
TRBV5-1	few	TRBJ1-4	ASSFRTGGSEKLF
TRBV11-3	once	TRBJ2-5	ASSPGLAETQY
TRBV28	-	TRBJ2-5	ASSLRGHRETQY
TRBV5-1	-	TRBJ2-2	ASSPRLLGQDTGELF
TRBV7-3	-	TRBJ1-1	ASSILGAGDRT
TRBV2	-	TRBJ1-2	ASRGHLYGYT
TRBV10-3	-	TRBJ1-6	AISESSGSSPLH
TRBV7-2	-	TRBJ2-1	ASSRLAYNEQF
TRBV6-2/TRBV6-3	-	TRBJ2-5	ASSFSARETQY
TRBV3-1/TRBV3-2	-	TRBJ2-6	ASSSLSVSGANVLT
TRBV5-4	-	TRBJ2-7	ASSTPGNTYEQY
TRBV12-3/TRBV12-4	-	TRBJ1-2	ASSPGRGYT
TRBV9	-	TRBJ2-1	ASSVGVASLNEQF
TRBV28	-	TRBJ2-1	ASSPPGGRYNEQF
TRBV11-3	-	TRBJ2-5	ASSLGRGIQETQY
TRBV30	-	TRBJ1-1	AWSPDRDTEAF